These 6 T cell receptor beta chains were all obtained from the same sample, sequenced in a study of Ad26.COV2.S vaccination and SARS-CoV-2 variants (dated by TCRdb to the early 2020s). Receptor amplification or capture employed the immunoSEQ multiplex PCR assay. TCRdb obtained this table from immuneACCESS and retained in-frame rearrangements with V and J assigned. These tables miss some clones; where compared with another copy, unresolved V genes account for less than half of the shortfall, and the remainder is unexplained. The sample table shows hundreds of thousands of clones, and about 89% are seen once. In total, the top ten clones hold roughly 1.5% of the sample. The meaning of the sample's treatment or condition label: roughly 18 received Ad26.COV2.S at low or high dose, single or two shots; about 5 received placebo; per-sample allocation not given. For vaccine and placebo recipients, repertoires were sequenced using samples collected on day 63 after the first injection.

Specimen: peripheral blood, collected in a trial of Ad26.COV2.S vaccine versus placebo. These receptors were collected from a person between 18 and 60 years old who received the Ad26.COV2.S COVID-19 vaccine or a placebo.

CDR3 residues: CASSPEGGSNQPQHF. CDR3 nucleotides: TGTGCCAGCAGCCCAGAGGGGGGCTCCAATCAGCCCCAGCATTTT. The V call is TRBV7-2, the J call TRBJ1-5, with TRBD1 as a possible D gene (6 bases). The CDR3 has 15 amino acids. Trimming cost V 5 bases and J 3 bases, with 14 bases left between them. Germline CDR1 is SGHTA and CDR2 is FQGNSA.

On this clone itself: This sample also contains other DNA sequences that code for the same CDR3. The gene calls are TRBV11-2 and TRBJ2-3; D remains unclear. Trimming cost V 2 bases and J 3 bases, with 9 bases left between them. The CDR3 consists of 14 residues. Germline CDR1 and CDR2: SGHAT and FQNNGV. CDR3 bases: TGTGCCAGCAGCTTACGGCTCACTACAGATACGCAGTATTTT. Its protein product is CASSLRLTTDTQYF.

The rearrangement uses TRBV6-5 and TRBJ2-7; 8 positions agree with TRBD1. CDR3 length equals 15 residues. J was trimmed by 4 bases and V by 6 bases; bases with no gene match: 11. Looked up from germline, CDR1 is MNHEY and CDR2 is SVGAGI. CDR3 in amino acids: CASRNTGGLGYEQYF. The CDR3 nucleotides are TGTGCCAGCAGAAACACAGGGGGATTGGGTTACGAGCAGTACTTC.

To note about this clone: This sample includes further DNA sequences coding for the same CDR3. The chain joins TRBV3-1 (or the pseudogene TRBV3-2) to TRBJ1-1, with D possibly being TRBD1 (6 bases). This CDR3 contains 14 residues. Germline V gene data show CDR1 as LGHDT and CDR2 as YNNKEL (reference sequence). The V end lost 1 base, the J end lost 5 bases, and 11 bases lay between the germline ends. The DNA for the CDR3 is TGTGCCAGCAGCCAAGGGCAGGGGCGGACTGAAGCTTTCTTT. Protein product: CASSQGQGRTEAFF.

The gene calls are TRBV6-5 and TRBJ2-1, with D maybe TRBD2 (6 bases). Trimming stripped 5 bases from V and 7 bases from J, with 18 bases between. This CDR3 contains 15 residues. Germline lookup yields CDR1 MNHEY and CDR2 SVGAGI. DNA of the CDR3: TGTGCCAGCAGTCACCGGGACTTAGACTGGAATGAGCAGTTCTTC. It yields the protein CASSHRDLDWNEQFF.

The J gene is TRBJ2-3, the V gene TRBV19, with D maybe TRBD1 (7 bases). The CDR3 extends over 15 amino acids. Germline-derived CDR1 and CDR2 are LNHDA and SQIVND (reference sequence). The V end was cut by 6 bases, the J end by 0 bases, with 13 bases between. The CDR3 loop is CASRGRTGSTDTQYF. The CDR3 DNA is TGTGCCAGTAGGGGGAGGACAGGAAGCACAGATACGCAGTATTTT.